This record looks at one T cell receptor beta chain sequence and its context. Its target is not known. The sample is drawn from a study of shared clonotypes between healthy human individuals. Repertoires were generated with immunoSEQ multiplex PCR, while TCRdb's copy carries only in-frame clones and drops some. The table lists around 990,000 clones, approximately 75% of them singletons, with more than 0.85% in the top ten. Study observations and caveats: As a rule, naive subsets had a larger estimated richness than memory subsets.

CDR3 length: 14 residues. The trim removed 3 bases at V and 6 bases at J, leaving 9 bases unmatched. The germline V gene encodes CDR1 SGDLS and CDR2 YYNGEE. This TCR was recovered from a man between 18 and 29 years old in good health. Some clones in this sample may be carry-over from other donors' samples. The rearrangement uses TRBV9 and TRBJ2-7, with 7 bases aligning to TRBD2. Sequencing was carried out using memory CD4+ T cells from PBMCs. This sample's subset: CD45RA-negative fraction. CDR3 sequence (DNA): TGTGCCAGCAGCGCCGGGGCCCCGGGGGGCGAGCAGTACTTC. It encodes CASSAGAPGGEQYF.